The T cell receptor beta chain described here comes from a study of T cell responses to AZD1222 COVID-19 vaccine. Repertoires were generated with immunoSEQ multiplex PCR, while TCRdb's copy carries only in-frame clones and drops some. The profile shows approximately 100,000 clones, roughly 91% of them singletons. The CDR3 totals 14 residues. Trimming removed 8 bases from V and 5 bases from J, with 19 bases in between. In germline, CDR1 is SNHLY, CDR2 FYNNEI. The origin of this receptor is an adult in good health. The V and J genes are TRBV2 and TRBJ2-7, with D unclear. Material: peripheral blood, obtained on day 0 of AZD1222 vaccination. The CDR3 sequence: CASGWTVSGDEQYF. CDR3 in DNA: TGTGCCAGCGGATGGACGGTCTCTGGCGACGAGCAGTACTTC.